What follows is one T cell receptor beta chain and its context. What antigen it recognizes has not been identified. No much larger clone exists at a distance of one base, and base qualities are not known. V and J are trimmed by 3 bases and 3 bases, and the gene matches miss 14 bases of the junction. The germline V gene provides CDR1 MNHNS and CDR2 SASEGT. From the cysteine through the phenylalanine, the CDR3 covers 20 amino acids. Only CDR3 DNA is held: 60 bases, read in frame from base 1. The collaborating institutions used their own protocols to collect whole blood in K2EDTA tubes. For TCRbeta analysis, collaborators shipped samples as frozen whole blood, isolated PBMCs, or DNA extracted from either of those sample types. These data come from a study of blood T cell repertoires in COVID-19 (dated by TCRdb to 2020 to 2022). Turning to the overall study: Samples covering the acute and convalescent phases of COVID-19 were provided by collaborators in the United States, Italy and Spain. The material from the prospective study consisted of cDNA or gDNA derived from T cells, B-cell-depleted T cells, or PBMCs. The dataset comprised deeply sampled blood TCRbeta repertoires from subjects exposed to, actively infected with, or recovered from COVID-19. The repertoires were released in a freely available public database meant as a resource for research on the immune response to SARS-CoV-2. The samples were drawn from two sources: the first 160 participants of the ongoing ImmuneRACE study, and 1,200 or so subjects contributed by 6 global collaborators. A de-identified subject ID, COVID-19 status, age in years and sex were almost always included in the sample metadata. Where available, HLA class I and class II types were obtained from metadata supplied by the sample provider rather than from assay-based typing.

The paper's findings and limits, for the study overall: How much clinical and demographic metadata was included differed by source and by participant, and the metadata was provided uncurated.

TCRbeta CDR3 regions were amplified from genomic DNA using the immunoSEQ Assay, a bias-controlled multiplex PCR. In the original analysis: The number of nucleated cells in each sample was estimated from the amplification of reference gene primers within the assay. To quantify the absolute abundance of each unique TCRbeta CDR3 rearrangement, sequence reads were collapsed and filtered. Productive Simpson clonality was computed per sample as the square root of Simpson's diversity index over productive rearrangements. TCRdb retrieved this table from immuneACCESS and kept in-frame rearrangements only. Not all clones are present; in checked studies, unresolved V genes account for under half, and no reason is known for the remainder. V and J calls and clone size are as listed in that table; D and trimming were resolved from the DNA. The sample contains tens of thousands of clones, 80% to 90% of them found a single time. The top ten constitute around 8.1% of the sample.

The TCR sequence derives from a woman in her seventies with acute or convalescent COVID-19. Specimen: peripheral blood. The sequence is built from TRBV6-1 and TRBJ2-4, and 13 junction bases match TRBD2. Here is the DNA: TGTGCCAGCAGTGAGACGAGGTGGACTAGCGGGAGTGGCGGCAAAAACATTCAGTACTTC. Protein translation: CASSETRWTSGSGGKNIQYF.